Listed below are T cell receptor beta chains from one sample, sequenced in a study of cytomegalovirus exposure and HLA in healthy donors. The protocol was immunoSEQ multiplex PCR, while the TCRdb copy is restricted to in-frame clones and leaves out a portion. The sample records over 100,000 clones, 70% to 85% being singletons. Specimen: PBMCs. The source is a male donor in good health and CMV-seropositive. Both conserved end residues are part of each CDR3.

j_gene,v_gene,len,CDR3aa
TRBJ1-2,TRBV6-1,15,CASSSSHGTGYGYTF
TRBJ2-5,TRBV2,16,CASSQTGGALARTQYF
TRBJ1-1,TRBV19,15,CASSWSQGTRVEAFF
TRBJ1-6,TRBV6-1,15,CASSAWDRVGAPLHF
TRBJ2-1,TRBV19,15,CASSELAGIYNEQFF
TRBJ1-1,TRBV14,15,CASSQEGQGYTEAFF
TRBJ2-2,TRBV15,16,CATSLRGRGNTGELFF
TRBJ1-3,TRBV6-6,13,CASTQGEGNTIYF
TRBJ1-4,TRBV6-5,15,CASSYSGQGAEKLFF
TRBJ1-6,TRBV7-9,13,CASRDRVNSPLHF
TRBJ1-1,TRBV28,16,CASSLGQGTTNTEAFF
TRBJ1-4,TRBV18,14,CASSPTGKGEKLFF
TRBJ2-5,TRBV7-2,14,CASSGGGSGETQYF
TRBJ2-1,TRBV5-8,15,CASSLRGVTYNEQFF
TRBJ1-1,TRBV7-9,15,CASSLIWTGQGEAFF
TRBJ2-1,TRBV6-1,15,CASSVGLTPYNEQFF
TRBJ1-6,TRBV10-2,14,CASRGGRSNSPLHF
TRBJ1-3,TRBV5-1,14,CASSLGQGGNTIYF
TRBJ1-5,TRBV6-5,14,CASSQDRRNQPQHF
TRBJ1-2,TRBV9,15,CASSVGPRTEGGYTF
TRBJ2-3,TRBV9,13,CASSVVGSVTQYF
TRBJ2-2,TRBV9,16,CASSGRDYHYTGELFF
TRBJ1-5,TRBV18,16,CASSLNFVRGNQPQHF
TRBJ1-6,TRBV4-2,15,CASSQVQDNNSPLHF
TRBJ1-2,TRBV20-1,11,CSAPRSLRYTF
TRBJ2-3,TRBV27,15,CASSLMLAGAHTQYF
TRBJ1-6,TRBV27,17,CASRPQGAVRLNSPLHF
TRBJ1-2,TRBV15,13,CATSAGFNYGYTF
TRBJ2-3,TRBV5-4,14,CASSLARGADTQYF
TRBJ2-1,TRBV28,17,CASSFTGLALSYNEQFF
TRBJ2-7,TRBV10-3,14,CAISGGTSGYEQYF
TRBJ2-3,TRBV7-2,12,CASSSQGRGQYF
TRBJ1-5,TRBV28,16,CASVGGNALGNQPQHF
TRBJ2-2,TRBV25-1,16,CASSESGTGRTGELFF
TRBJ1-6,TRBV6-4,13,CASSDRANSPLHF
TRBJ2-2,TRBV11-3,16,CASSRGSGRTTGELFF
TRBJ2-7,TRBV27,16,CASSLQPQGSVYEQYF
TRBJ1-4,TRBV5-1,13,CASSLSVTVELFF
TRBJ2-1,TRBV23-1,15,CASIIAGGYYNEQFF
TRBJ2-6,TRBV5-1,18,CASSLTGTGGGGANGLTF
TRBJ2-1,TRBV27,15,CASSSGESLYNEQFF
TRBJ2-1,TRBV4-2,16,CASSLLRESLRNEQFF
TRBJ2-2,TRBV5-1,16,CASSEPGQGAVGELFF
TRBJ2-7,TRBV29-1,11,CSAGLASEQYF
TRBJ2-6,TRBV18,17,CASSPRAGSDGANGLTF
TRBJ1-2,TRBV19,14,CASSITPWTGFYTF
TRBJ2-2,TRBV27,19,CASSFDRRVGAPNTGELFF
TRBJ2-1,TRBV5-4,15,CASSLSSGRSNEQFF
TRBJ1-2,TRBV5-4,14,CASSLIQRNYGYTF
TRBJ2-7,TRBV29-1,11,CSVYIIGGQYF
TRBJ2-5,TRBV5-6,18,CASSLVVGQGRTRETQYF
TRBJ1-1,TRBV6-1,13,CASTWAVNTEAFF
TRBJ2-4,TRBV7-9,16,CASSITGTGAKNSQYF